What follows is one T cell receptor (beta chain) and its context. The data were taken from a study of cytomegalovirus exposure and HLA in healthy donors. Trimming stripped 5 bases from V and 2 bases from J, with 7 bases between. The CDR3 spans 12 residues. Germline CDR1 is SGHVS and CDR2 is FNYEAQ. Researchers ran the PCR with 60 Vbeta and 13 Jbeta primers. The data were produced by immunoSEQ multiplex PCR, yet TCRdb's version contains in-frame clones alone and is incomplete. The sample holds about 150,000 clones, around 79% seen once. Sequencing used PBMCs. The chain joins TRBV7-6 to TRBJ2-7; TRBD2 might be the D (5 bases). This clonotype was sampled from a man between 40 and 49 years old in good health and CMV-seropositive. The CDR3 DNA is TGTGCCAGCAGCCCCGGGACCTACGAGCAGTACTTC. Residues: CASSPGTYEQYF.